These 27 T cell receptor beta chains came from one sample sequenced in a study of T cells in Graves' hyperthyroidism and ophthalmopathy. RNA transcripts were the template for amplifying TCR beta CDR3 regions. HTBI primers were used for first-round RT-PCR of the TCR CDR3. Using its own MiXCR run on the multiplex PCR reads, TCRdb lists one record per CDR3 protein. Among roughly 49,000 distinct CDR3 sequences listed, less than 65% were seen once. The sequenced sample consisted of peripheral blood or thyroid tissue (not recorded which). The receptors derive from a man aged 18 to 29 with Graves' hyperthyroidism.

The chain carries TRBV7-6 and TRBJ2-7; unclear D gene. Trimming took 1 base from V and 5 from J, leaving 15 bases between them. Per the germline V gene, CDR1 is SGHVS and CDR2 is FNYEAQ. The CDR3 runs 15 residues. CDR3 nucleotides: TGTGCCAGCAGCTTAGTTTTCGAACCTCCCCACGAGCAGTACTTC. Its protein product is CASSLVFEPPHEQYF.

The count of this clonotype is one. The rearrangement uses TRBV29-1 and TRBJ1-1; D gene ambiguous. CDR1 is SQVTM and CDR2 is ANQGSEA in the germline V gene. Trimming removed 3 bases from V and 6 bases from J, with 5 bases in between. The CDR3 totals 10 residues. For the CDR3, the DNA is TGCAGCGTTGAGACCCCTGAAGCTTTCTTT. Amino acids: CSVETPEAFF. Drawing the rest from reference TRBV29-1 and TRBJ1-1, the complete variable domain is SAVISQKPSRDICQRGTSLTIQCQVDSQVTMMFWYRQQPGQSLTLIATANQGSEATYESGFVIDKFPISRPNLTFSTLTVSNMSPEDSSIYLCSVETPEAFFGQGTRLTVV.

Regarding this clonotype: A single base separates this from a much larger clone, so it may be a read error. The chain joins TRBV6-6 to TRBJ2-2, with D possibly matching TRBD1 (6 bases). In germline, CDR1 is MNHNY, CDR2 SVGAGI (reference sequence). V was trimmed by 5 bases and J by 0 bases, leaving 10 bases between them. The CDR3 covers 15 residues. In DNA, the CDR3 is TGTGCCAGCAGTAAGGGACACCCGAACACCGGGGAGCTGTTTTTT. Translation: CASSKGHPNTGELFF.

Of note for this clonotype: Possible read error: a much larger clone is one base away. The chain joins TRBV12-3 or TRBV12-4 to TRBJ2-2, with 7 positions matching TRBD2. CDR3 length equals 17 residues. V shed 1 base, J shed 3 bases, and the junction held 8 bases outside the gene matches. This CDR3 reads CASSLEVERGYTGELFF. The CDR3 nucleotides are TGTGCCAGCAGTTTAGAAGTCGAGCGGGGATACACCGGGGAGCTGTTTTTT.

The rearrangement joins TRBV29-1 to TRBJ1-1; D is uncertain. Germline V gene lookup returns CDR1 SQVTM and CDR2 ANQGSEA. The CDR3 runs 13 residues. V dropped 8 bases and J dropped 0 bases, with 13 bases sitting between them. Here the CDR3 DNA reads TGCAGCACTCGAGACACGCTGAACACTGAAGCTTTCTTT. This encodes CSTRDTLNTEAFF.

This clonotype was seen repeatedly, ten times or more. The chain combines TRBV7-2 with TRBJ2-7, with a possible D match to TRBD1 (5 bases). Looked up from germline, CDR1 is SGHTA and CDR2 is FQGNSA. V dropped 8 bases and J dropped 0 bases, with 14 bases sitting between them. This CDR3 has 14 residues. The CDR3 loop is CASQWGPSSYEQYF. CDR3 DNA sequence: TGTGCCAGCCAATGGGGCCCCAGCTCCTACGAGCAGTACTTC.

This clonotype came up many times. The chain is built from TRBV19 and TRBJ1-1; no definite D call. This CDR3 has 12 amino acids. Germline CDR1 reads LNHDA; CDR2 reads SQIVND (reference sequence). Trimming removed 5 bases from V and 1 base from J, with 5 bases in between. Here the CDR3 DNA reads TGTGCCAGTAGTTTTGCGAACACTGAAGCTTTCTTT. Its translation: CASSFANTEAFF. Full variable domain (remainder filled in from reference TRBV19 and TRBJ1-1): DGGITQSPKYLFRKEGQNVTLSCEQNLNHDAMYWYRQDPGQGLRLIYYSQIVNDFQKGDIAEGYSVSREKKESFPLTVTSAQKNPTAFYLCASSFANTEAFFGQGTRLTVV.

This rearrangement joins TRBV15 to TRBJ1-4; D unresolved. The germline CDR1 and CDR2 sequences are LNHNV and YYDKDF (reference sequence). The ends were cut back, 0 bases at V and 4 bases at J, with 6 bases in the middle. This CDR3 has 14 residues. The CDR3 sequence: CATSRDGGNEKLFF. In nucleotides, the CDR3 is TGTGCCACCAGCAGAGATGGCGGTAATGAAAAACTGTTTTTT.

This clonotype was counted at least ten times. The V gene is TRBV27, the J gene TRBJ2-7; D is ambiguous. The CDR3 contains 14 residues. Germline V gene sequence: CDR1 MNHEY, CDR2 SMNVEV (reference sequence). V was pared by 4 bases and J by 5 bases, with 15 bases between. CDR3 DNA sequence: TGTGCCAGCAGTTACGGCGGTTATACCCACGAGCAGTACTTC. Translating gives CASSYGGYTHEQYF.

This clonotype turned up a few times. The chain combines TRBV29-1 with TRBJ2-7, with D unclear. This CDR3 has 12 amino acids. Germline CDR1 and CDR2: SQVTM and ANQGSEA. V was trimmed by 2 bases and J by 9 bases, leaving 14 bases between them. The CDR3 DNA sequence: TGCAGCGTTGAACCCACTTTCGGACGGCAGTACTTC. This sequence encodes CSVEPTFGRQYF.

The V call is TRBV25-1, the J call TRBJ1-2; 7 bases are shared with TRBD1. The trim removed 2 bases at V and 5 bases at J, leaving 5 bases unmatched. Germline V gene data show CDR1 as MGHDK and CDR2 as SYGVNS. The CDR3 has 14 amino acids. CDR3 protein: CASSEHTGEYGYTF. Written as DNA, the CDR3 is TGTGCCAGCAGTGAACATACAGGGGAGTATGGCTACACCTTC.

This chain links TRBV20-1 with TRBJ1-1; 8 bases align to TRBD1. Germline CDR1 and CDR2: DFQATT and SNEGSKA (reference sequence). V trimming: 2 bases; J trimming: 3 bases; junction bases outside the gene matches: 26. This CDR3 contains 21 residues. The CDR3 loop is CSARPRVGPGQERLDDTEAFF. CDR3 nucleotides: TGCAGTGCTAGACCCCGAGTTGGACCGGGACAGGAAAGACTGGACGACACTGAAGCTTTCTTT.

This clonotype was detected ten times or more. J is TRBJ1-1 and V is TRBV5-1; D is uncertain. Germline lookup yields CDR1 SGHRS and CDR2 YFSETQ. This CDR3 has 15 residues. With 0 bases removed from V and 4 bases from J, the gap between germline ends came to 13 bases. The CDR3 sequence: CASSLDEGLSTEAFF. CDR3 sequence (DNA): TGCGCCAGCAGCTTGGATGAGGGTTTAAGCACTGAAGCTTTCTTT.

This clonotype came up many times. The V call is TRBV20-1, the J call TRBJ2-3; 12 nucleotides align to TRBD2. V lost 1 base, J lost 3 bases, and 8 bases stayed unmatched. This CDR3 region has 17 residues. CDR1 is DFQATT, CDR2 SNEGSKA, per germline (reference sequence). Here the CDR3 reads CSARGLAGEGRTDTQYF. The CDR3 region has the DNA TGCAGTGCTAGAGGACTAGCGGGAGAGGGAAGAACAGATACGCAGTATTTT.

This clonotype has at least ten counts. V and J are TRBV28 and TRBJ1-6; unclear D gene. Germline lookup yields CDR1 MDHEN and CDR2 SYDVKM. This CDR3 comprises 13 residues. V lost 3 bases and J 10 bases, leaving 10 bases between the germline ends. The CDR3 bases are TGTGCCAGCAGTTTGGAGGCCAAATCACCCCTCCACTTT. Encoded protein: CASSLEAKSPLHF.

At least ten counts were recorded for this clonotype. The chain carries TRBV5-5 and TRBJ2-2, with 9 bases matching TRBD2. The CDR3 totals 15 residues. The junction had 3 bases not matched to a gene; V was cut back by 4 bases and J by 2 bases. Germline CDR1 SGHKS, CDR2 YYEKEE (reference sequence). CDR3 sequence reads: CASSISGGNTGELFF. CDR3 DNA: TGTGCCAGCAGCATTAGCGGGGGAAACACCGGGGAGCTGTTTTTT.

The V call is TRBV15, the J call TRBJ1-1, with 7 bases aligning to TRBD1. V lost 1 base, J lost 4 bases, and 6 bases stayed unmatched. Germline V lookup: CDR1 LNHNV, CDR2 YYDKDF (reference sequence). The CDR3 extends over 15 amino acids. CDR3 sequence (DNA): TGTGCCACCAGCAGAGTACAGGGGTTGGGCACTGAAGCTTTCTTT. It is translated as CATSRVQGLGTEAFF.

Note on this clonotype: This likely comes from a read error, as the CDR3 has no conserved phenylalanine or tryptophan at its end. V is TRBV7-2 and J is TRBJ2-7, with 9 bases fitting TRBD2. Germline V gene data show CDR1 as SGHTA and CDR2 as FQGNSA. The CDR3 spans 16 residues. V lost 7 bases and J lost 1; bases outside the gene matches: 11. CDR3 sequence reads: CASNRLAGGRSYEQYS. The CDR3 DNA reads as TGTGCCAGCAACAGATTGGCGGGGGGGCGGTCCTACGAGCAGTACTCC.

For this clonotype: A much larger clone differs from this one at a single base, so this may be a read error. The chain combines TRBV4-1 with TRBJ1-1; a weak D match, TRBD1 (5 bases). CDR3 length: 15 residues. Germline assignment: CDR1 MGHRA and CDR2 YSYEKL. The CDR3 region is CASSPGGRAAAEALF. In DNA form, the CDR3 reads TGCGCCAGCAGCCCCGGTGGCAGGGCTGCGGCTGAAGCTCTCTTT.

The J gene is TRBJ2-5, the V gene TRBV29-1; 7 bases agree with TRBD1. The CDR3 loop spans 11 amino acids. V trimming: 7 bases; J trimming: 5 bases; junction bases outside the gene matches: 4. CDR1 is SQVTM, CDR2 ANQGSEA, per germline. The CDR3 is CSATGPETQYF. CDR3 nucleotides: TGCAGCGCGACAGGGCCGGAGACCCAGTACTTC.

A few counts support this clonotype. The V and J genes are TRBV29-1 and TRBJ1-4, with 7 bases lining up with TRBD1. Germline CDR1 is SQVTM and CDR2 is ANQGSEA. V lost 4 bases and J lost 4; bases outside the gene matches: 3. There are 13 residues in the CDR3. The CDR3 sequence: CSVGTGGNEKLFF. The DNA for the CDR3 is TGCAGCGTTGGGACAGGCGGTAATGAAAAACTGTTTTTT.

This chain links TRBV10-3 with TRBJ1-2; D is undetermined. The germline V gene has CDR1 ENHRY and CDR2 SYGVKD. This CDR3 spans 13 amino acids. The V end lost 10 bases, the J end lost 5 bases, and 17 bases lay between the germline ends. In DNA form, the CDR3 reads TGTGCCACCTCAGTGGAGAGGGCTTATGGCTACACCTTC. As protein: CATSVERAYGYTF.

Remarks on this clonotype: Sequence at one end of the junction differs from germline and may be a read error. The chain combines TRBV2 with TRBJ1-2; D remains ambiguous. Germline-derived CDR1 and CDR2 are SNHLY and FYNNEI. The CDR3 sequence is 13 residues long. CDR3 DNA sequence: TGTGCCGGCAGTCCTAGGACGGGGTATGGCTACACCTTC. Translated: CAGSPRTGYGYTF.

The chain joins TRBV20-1 to TRBJ2-2, with D uncertain. V was trimmed by 3 bases and J by 1 base, leaving 6 bases between them. This CDR3 has 13 amino acids. CDR1 DFQATT and CDR2 SNEGSKA come from the germline V gene (reference sequence). CDR3 sequence: CSASAGNTGELFF. CDR3 bases: TGCAGTGCTAGCGCAGGGAACACCGGGGAGCTGTTTTTT.

The table lists this clonotype with many counts. The V and J genes are TRBV12-3 or TRBV12-4 and TRBJ2-7; 8 bases line up with TRBD1. With V trimmed by 7 bases and J by 5 bases, 10 bases remained unmatched. CDR3 length: 14 residues. Written as DNA, the CDR3 is TGTGCCAGCATCGCTACCGGGACAGGCCACGAGCAGTACTTC. This gives the protein CASIATGTGHEQYF.

The chain has TRBV9 and TRBJ1-1; a weak D match, TRBD1 (5 bases). The CDR3 is 14 amino acids. Deletions cut 0 bases from V and 2 bases from J, with 8 bases between. Germline loops: CDR1 SGDLS, CDR2 YYNGEE. CDR3 DNA sequence: TGTGCCAGCAGCGTAGCAGGGTCTAACACTGAAGCTTTCTTT. This codes for CASSVAGSNTEAFF.

The gene calls are TRBV20-1 and TRBJ2-2, with D tentatively TRBD1 (6 bases). This CDR3 region has 13 residues. CDR1 and CDR2 from the germline V gene are DFQATT and SNEGSKA (reference sequence). V shed 3 bases and J shed 6 bases, with 11 bases lying between them. CDR3 coding DNA: TGCAGTGCTAGCAGGGGCGCGGCCGGGGAGCTGTTTTTT. It is translated as CSASRGAAGELFF.